Listed here are 21 T cell receptor beta chains from one sample, sequenced in a study of cytotoxic CD8 clonotypes in ibrutinib-treated CLL (dated by TCRdb to the early 2020s). This specimen's time point label, per the study, means: roughly 2 years on ibrutinib. The library was obtained by the immunoSEQ multiplex PCR assay. In its TCRdb copy, this immuneACCESS table keeps in-frame sequences only and misses some clones. Where compared with another copy, unresolved V genes explain less than half of these, and the others have no known cause. Here the sample has roughly 150,000 clones; 76% occur a single time. About 5% of the sample is in the top ten clones. Source: PBMCs, taken after 24 months of ibrutinib treatment. The source of these receptors is a human donor with chronic lymphocytic leukemia.

This clone has a single count. The CDR3 DNA reads TGTGCCAGCAGCCAAGATTTGTGGACTAGCGGGTCACCCTACGAGCAGTACTTC. Translated: CASSQDLWTSGSPYEQYF. This rearrangement joins TRBV4-2 to TRBJ2-7, with 11 bases lining up with TRBD2. The ends lost 0 bases at V and 2 bases at J; junction bases unmatched: 9. The CDR3 contains 18 residues. CDR1 LGHNA and CDR2 YNFKEQ come from the germline V gene.

This chain uses TRBV29-1 with TRBJ1-3, with 7 bases identical to TRBD1. Trimming removed 6 bases from V and 3 bases from J; junction bases left unmatched: 5. Germline assignment: CDR1 SQVTM and CDR2 ANQGSEA. The CDR3 extends over 13 amino acids. CDR3 sequence reads: CSVRAGGGNTIYF. The CDR3 DNA follows: TGCAGCGTGCGGGCAGGGGGTGGAAACACCATATATTTT. The whole variable domain, filled in from reference TRBV29-1 and TRBJ1-3, reads SAVISQKPSRDICQRGTSLTIQCQVDSQVTMMFWYRQQPGQSLTLIATANQGSEATYESGFVIDKFPISRPNLTFSTLTVSNMSPEDSSIYLCSVRAGGGNTIYFGEGSWLTVV.

This clone turned up a few times. This sequence joins TRBV27 and TRBJ2-1; TRBD1 matches at 7 bases. The V and J ends lost 2 bases and 9 bases, in that order; junction bases with no gene match: 4. The CDR3 spans 13 residues. CDR1 and CDR2 (germline): MNHEY, SMNVEV (reference sequence). The CDR3 loop is CASSLGAGGEQFF. The CDR3 nucleotides read TGTGCCAGCAGTTTAGGGGCAGGGGGTGAGCAGTTCTTC.

This sequence joins TRBV5-6 and TRBJ1-4; D call uncertain. Germline loops: CDR1 SGHDT, CDR2 YYEEEE. The V and J ends lost 4 bases and 7 bases respectively, with 8 bases between them. The CDR3 contains 12 residues. The CDR3 sequence is CASSLGPEKLFF. For the CDR3, the DNA is TGTGCCAGCAGCCTCGGACCTGAAAAACTGTTTTTT.

The chain has TRBV6-5 and TRBJ1-1, with D possibly TRBD1 on 5 matching bases. Germline V lookup: CDR1 MNHEY, CDR2 SVGAGI. V lost 0 bases, J lost 14 bases, and 13 bases lay in between. This CDR3 has 12 residues. In DNA, the CDR3 is TGTGCCAGCAGTTACTCGGCAGGGATTCGCTTCTTT. This codes for CASSYSAGIRFF.

The chain links TRBV5-1 to TRBJ2-7; TRBD2 might be the D (7 bases). Per the germline V gene, CDR1 is SGHRS and CDR2 is YFSETQ. There are 15 residues in the CDR3. V dropped 4 bases and J dropped 3 bases, with 17 bases sitting between them. The CDR3 DNA is TGCGCCAGCAGCCGGTGGGGGGGCTCGGGCTACGAGCAGTACTTC. Translating it yields CASSRWGGSGYEQYF.

This clone appeared a few times. The chain couples TRBV4-2 to TRBJ1-1, with D perhaps TRBD1 (6 bases). Germline lookup yields CDR1 LGHNA and CDR2 YNFKEQ. The CDR3 has 14 amino acids. V was trimmed by 4 bases and J by 4 bases, leaving 13 bases between them. CDR3 DNA sequence: TGTGCCAGCAGCCGGGGGGCCGGGGGCACTGAAGCTTTCTTT. Amino acid sequence: CASSRGAGGTEAFF.

The chain links TRBV5-4 to TRBJ2-2, with 8 bases lining up with TRBD2. This CDR3 has 18 residues. V shed 2 bases, J shed 4 bases, and the junction held 13 bases outside the gene matches. CDR1 and CDR2 from the germline V gene are SGHNT and YYREEE (reference sequence). CDR3 amino acids: CASSLGGRVAGFTGELFF. The CDR3 nucleotides are TGTGCCAGCAGCTTAGGGGGAAGGGTAGCGGGATTCACCGGGGAGCTGTTTTTT.

The gene calls are TRBV19 and TRBJ2-1; TRBD1 aligns across 7 bases. Germline values: CDR1 LNHDA, CDR2 SQIVND (reference sequence). V shed 5 bases and J 4 bases; nucleotides not matched to a gene: 14. The CDR3 consists of 17 residues. The CDR3 coding sequence is TGTGCCAGTAGTCCAGCACCCCCCGGGACAGCATACAATGAGCAGTTCTTC. Translated: CASSPAPPGTAYNEQFF.

CDR3 DNA: TGTGCCATCAGTGAGACTAACAGCGAGCCCCAGCATTTT. Residues: CAISETNSEPQHF. The chain combines TRBV10-3 with TRBJ1-5, with D unclear. V gave up 2 bases and J gave up 8 bases, with 10 bases separating them. Germline V gene lookup returns CDR1 ENHRY and CDR2 SYGVKD. The CDR3 contains 13 residues.

The gene calls are TRBV5-4 and TRBJ1-5; D unclear. The CDR3 extends over 12 amino acids. Trimming took off 3 bases at V and 5 bases at J, with 6 bases between the two ends. Germline CDR1 reads SGHNT; CDR2 reads YYREEE (reference sequence). The CDR3 bases are TGTGCCAGCAGCTACGGAGATCAGCCCCAGCATTTT. Amino acid sequence: CASSYGDQPQHF.

This chain joins TRBV7-9 and TRBJ2-7, with D unresolved. The CDR3 sequence is 15 residues long. V was trimmed by 1 base and J by 2 bases, leaving 12 bases between them. The germline V gene encodes CDR1 SEHNR and CDR2 FQNEAQ (reference sequence). This chain's CDR3 is CASSLGGGQAYEQYF. The DNA for the CDR3 is TGTGCCAGCAGCTTAGGGGGTGGGCAAGCCTACGAGCAGTACTTC. The whole variable domain, remainder taken from reference TRBV7-9 and TRBJ2-7, is DTGVSQNPRHKITKRGQNVTFRCDPISEHNRLYWYRQTLGQGPEFLTYFQNEAQLEKSRLLSDRFSAERPKGSFSTLEIQRTEQGDSAMYLCASSLGGGQAYEQYFGPGTRLTVT.

The rearrangement joins TRBV18 to TRBJ2-1; D might be TRBD2 (6 bases). From germline, CDR1 is KGHSH and CDR2 LQKENI. This CDR3 comprises 14 residues. Trimming cost V 8 bases and J 4 bases, with 15 bases left between them. CDR3 loop: CASLGSLGYNEQFF. The DNA for the CDR3 is TGTGCCAGCCTCGGGAGCCTTGGGTACAATGAGCAGTTCTTC.

This clone was found a few times. The gene calls are TRBV7-8 and TRBJ2-4; TRBD1 or TRBD2 may be the D gene (7 bases each). Germline CDR1 and CDR2: SGHVS and FQNEAQ. Deletions cut 5 bases from V and 0 bases from J, with 14 bases between. The CDR3 consists of 16 residues. This CDR3 is CASSRGGQLAKNIQYF. The CDR3, as DNA: TGTGCCAGCAGCAGGGGGGGACAGCTAGCCAAAAACATTCAGTACTTC.

This chain joins TRBV4-3 and TRBJ1-1; unclear D gene. The V end lost 0 bases, the J end lost 3 bases, and 5 bases lay between the germline ends. The CDR3 is 13 residues long. Per the germline V gene, CDR1 is LGHNA and CDR2 is YSLEER. CDR3 bases: TGCGCCAGCAGCCAAGATGGGGACACTGAAGCTTTCTTT. Its protein product is CASSQDGDTEAFF.

The V call is TRBV4-3, the J call TRBJ1-2; perhaps TRBD1 as D (6 bases). The CDR3 consists of 13 residues. V gave up 3 bases and J gave up 7 bases, with 12 bases separating them. Germline CDR1 is LGHNA and CDR2 is YSLEER. In DNA, the CDR3 is TGCGCCAGCAGCCACGGGGGCGAGGCTGGCTACACCTTC. Translated: CASSHGGEAGYTF.

The chain uses TRBV30 and TRBJ2-2; 11 bases line up with TRBD2. The CDR3 covers 15 residues. In germline, CDR1 is GTSNPN, CDR2 SVGIG (reference sequence). The ends lost 3 bases at V and 7 bases at J; junction bases unmatched: 7. The CDR3 sequence: CAWRGTSGGLGELFF. The CDR3 DNA sequence: TGTGCCTGGAGGGGTACTAGCGGGGGCCTCGGGGAGCTGTTTTTT.

The genes are TRBV7-6 and TRBJ2-7, with 9 bases matching TRBD1. The CDR3 is made up of 15 amino acids. Trimming cost V 5 bases and J 4 bases; bases outside gene matches: 9. Germline V lookup: CDR1 SGHVS, CDR2 FNYEAQ. The CDR3 DNA reads TGTGCCAGCAGCAAGGCCGGGACAGGGTCGTACGAGCAGTACTTC. The encoded protein is CASSKAGTGSYEQYF.

CDR3 coding DNA: TGTGCCAGCAGCCCCGGACAGACACAAGAGACCCAGTACTTC. Translated, it gives CASSPGQTQETQYF. The rearrangement uses TRBV28 and TRBJ2-5; TRBD1 is a possible D gene (6 bases). Per germline, CDR1 MDHEN and CDR2 SYDVKM. V gave up 6 bases and J gave up 2 bases, with 13 bases separating them. This CDR3 contains 14 residues.

The genes are TRBV28 and TRBJ2-5; 7 nucleotides line up with TRBD2. The V segment lost 6 bases and the J segment 7 bases; nucleotides outside the gene matches: 14. The V gene's germline CDR1 is MDHEN and CDR2 SYDVKM. This CDR3 comprises 15 residues. CDR3 nucleotides: TGTGCCAGCAGGGGGGGAGGGTCTTTTGGAGGGACCCAGTACTTC. Protein: CASRGGGSFGGTQYF.

The chain recombines TRBV28 with TRBJ1-5; a weak D match, TRBD1 (6 bases). The CDR3 has 11 amino acids. V was trimmed by 3 bases and J by 15 bases, leaving 12 bases between them. CDR1 and CDR2 (germline): MDHEN, SYDVKM. The CDR3 DNA reads TGTGCCAGCAGTTTTTGGACAGATCGGCATTTT. Translation gives CASSFWTDRHF.